Following are 12 T cell receptor beta chains from one sample sequenced in a study of T cell responses to AZD1222 COVID-19 vaccine. Assay: immunoSEQ multiplex PCR; the TCRdb copy retains only in-frame clones and omits some. The sample includes 100,000 to 150,000 clones, 90% of them seen just once. The source was peripheral blood, collected on day 0 of AZD1222 vaccination. The receptors were gathered from an adult in good health.

The rearrangement joins TRBV13 to TRBJ2-5, with D tentatively TRBD1 or TRBD2 (6 bases each). Trimming removed 3 bases at V and 4 bases at J, with 27 bases between. Germline lookup yields CDR1 PRHDT and CDR2 FYEKMQ (reference sequence). The CDR3 has 19 residues. DNA of the CDR3: TGTGCCAGCAGCTTGGGGGGCCTACTATCAGCGGGCCAAATAGAGACCCAGTACTTC. Protein sequence: CASSLGGLLSAGQIETQYF.

This chain connects TRBV11-2 to TRBJ2-7; 8 bases are a match to TRBD1. V dropped 5 bases and J dropped 2; count of bases not matched to a gene: 8. The CDR3 consists of 15 residues. Germline lookup yields CDR1 SGHAT and CDR2 FQNNGV. CDR3 in DNA: TGTGCCAGCAGCCCTCCTGGACAGGGCACCTACGAGCAGTACTTC. This translates into CASSPPGQGTYEQYF.

The chain carries TRBV10-1 and TRBJ2-7, with 10 positions matching TRBD2. The length of the CDR3 is 16 residues. Germline lookup yields CDR1 WNHNN and CDR2 SYGVQD (reference sequence). J lost 1 base, V lost 3 bases, and 6 bases had no gene match. CDR3 nucleotide sequence: TGCGCCAGCAGTGAAGGACTAGCGGCCCTTTCCTACGAGCAGTACTTC. It specifies CASSEGLAALSYEQYF.

This chain connects TRBV9 to TRBJ1-4, with D possibly being TRBD1 (6 bases). The V end was cut by 2 bases, the J end by 8 bases, with 13 bases between. Germline loops: CDR1 SGDLS, CDR2 YYNGEE. This CDR3 has 14 residues. CDR3 in DNA: TGTGCCAGCAGCGTGGGACATCCGGACGAAAAACTGTTTTTT. It yields the protein CASSVGHPDEKLFF.

This chain connects TRBV18 to TRBJ1-2; D gene uncertain. Trimming shortened V by 2 bases and J by 5 bases, and 12 bases separated the two germline ends. Germline-derived CDR1 and CDR2 are KGHSH and LQKENI. The CDR3 extends over 14 amino acids. DNA for the CDR3: TGTGCCAGCTCACCAGCCGGCGTTTCATATGGCTACACCTTC. Protein product: CASSPAGVSYGYTF.

The V and J genes are TRBV4-3 and TRBJ1-2; TRBD1 might be the D (5 bases). Germline V CDR1 and CDR2: LGHNA, YSLEER. This CDR3 region has 13 residues. V lost 0 bases and J lost 9, with 11 bases in between. The CDR3 DNA reads TGCGCCAGCAGCCAAGAACCAGGGACTAGCTACACCTTC. This translates into CASSQEPGTSYTF.

CDR3 protein: CASSLAGSLNTEAFF. The CDR3 DNA reads as TGCGCCAGCAGCTTGGCCGGGTCATTGAACACTGAAGCTTTCTTT. This chain connects TRBV5-1 to TRBJ1-1, with unresolved D. This CDR3 comprises 15 residues. The V gene lost 0 bases and the J gene lost 0 bases, with 9 bases spanning the gap. Germline V gives CDR1 SGHRS, CDR2 YFSETQ.

To note about this clone: This sequence is one base from a far larger clone and is likely a read error. The chain joins TRBV9 to TRBJ2-3; 8 bases fit TRBD2. This CDR3 comprises 14 residues. Germline V gene sequence: CDR1 SGDLS, CDR2 YYNGEE. The V gene end was trimmed by 5 bases and the J gene end by 0 bases; junction bases not matched to a gene: 2. The CDR3 loop is CASSKRGSTDTQYF. The CDR3 DNA follows: TGTGCCAGCAGTAAGCGGGGGAGCACAGATACGCAGTATTTT.

The J gene is TRBJ1-6, the V gene TRBV9, with a possible D match to TRBD1 (5 bases). There are 13 residues in the CDR3. The ends were cut back, 7 bases at V and 5 bases at J, with 10 bases in the middle. CDR1 is SGDLS, CDR2 YYNGEE, per germline. The CDR3 is CASDPGDNSPLHF. As DNA, the CDR3 is TGTGCCAGCGACCCGGGGGATAATTCACCCCTCCACTTT.

The chain combines TRBV10-3 with TRBJ1-1; D ambiguous. The CDR3 has 14 amino acids. CDR1 is ENHRY and CDR2 is SYGVKD in the germline V gene. V was trimmed by 6 bases and J by 1 base, leaving 12 bases between them. The CDR3 DNA is TGTGCCATCAGCGGGGTGCGATCGAACACTGAAGCTTTCTTT. This sequence encodes CAISGVRSNTEAFF.

The V call is TRBV21-1, the J call TRBJ2-7. TRBV21-1 is a pseudogene. The CDR3 has 14 residues. Written as DNA, the CDR3 is TGTGCCAGCAGCAAACGGGGACCACTTTACGAGCAGTACTTC. As protein: CASSKRGPLYEQYF.

This chain uses TRBV5-6 with TRBJ2-5; D perhaps matches TRBD2 (6 bases). V was pared by 0 bases and J by 2 bases, with 8 bases between. The CDR3 length is 14 residues. Germline CDR1 reads SGHDT; CDR2 reads YYEEEE. CDR3 in amino acids: CASSLGTIQETQYF. The CDR3 nucleotides are TGTGCCAGCAGCTTGGGGACTATTCAAGAGACCCAGTACTTC. The whole variable domain, filled in from reference TRBV5-6 and TRBJ2-5, reads DAGVTQSPTHLIKTRGQQVTLRCSPKSGHDTVSWYQQALGQGPQFIFQYYEEEERQRGNFPDRFSGHQFPNYSSELNVNALLLGDSALYLCASSLGTIQETQYFGPGTRLLVL.